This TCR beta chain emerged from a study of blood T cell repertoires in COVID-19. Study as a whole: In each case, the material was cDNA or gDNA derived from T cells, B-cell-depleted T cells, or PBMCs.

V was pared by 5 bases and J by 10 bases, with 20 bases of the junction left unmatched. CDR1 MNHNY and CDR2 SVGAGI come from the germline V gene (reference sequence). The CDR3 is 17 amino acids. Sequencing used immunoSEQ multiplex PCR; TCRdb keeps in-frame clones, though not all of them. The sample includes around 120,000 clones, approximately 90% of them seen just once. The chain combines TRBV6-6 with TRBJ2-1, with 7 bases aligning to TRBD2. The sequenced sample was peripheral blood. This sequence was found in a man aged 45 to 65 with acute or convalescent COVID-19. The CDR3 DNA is TGTGCCAGCAGTCGAGGACTTCCGAGGACTAGAGGAAGCGAGCAGTTCTTC. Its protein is CASSRGLPRTRGSEQFF.